This T cell receptor (beta chain) was documented in a study of identical twins. Study-level findings and limits: Beta out-of-frame twin sharing showed a weaker excess.

Per germline, CDR1 SGHRS and CDR2 YFSETQ. V dropped 2 bases and J dropped 5; count of bases not matched to a gene: 21. This CDR3 spans 20 amino acids. This clonotype appeared many times. As yet, its antigen is unknown. TCRdb processed the 5' RACE reads anew with MiXCR; each CDR3 protein has one entry. The data show nearly 650,000 distinct CDR3 sequences, under 8.5% seen once. A further study also used this sample, focusing on yellow fever vaccine responses in identical twins.

The chain uses TRBV5-1 and TRBJ2-1, with 8 bases that match TRBD1. What was sequenced was PBMCs. The TCR sequence derives from a woman in her late teens or twenties in good health. CDR3 sequence (DNA): TGCGCCAGCAGCTTCTTCCAGGGGGCTGTTTCGAGATTTCAACACAATGAGCAGTTCTTC. It is translated as CASSFFQGAVSRFQHNEQFF.